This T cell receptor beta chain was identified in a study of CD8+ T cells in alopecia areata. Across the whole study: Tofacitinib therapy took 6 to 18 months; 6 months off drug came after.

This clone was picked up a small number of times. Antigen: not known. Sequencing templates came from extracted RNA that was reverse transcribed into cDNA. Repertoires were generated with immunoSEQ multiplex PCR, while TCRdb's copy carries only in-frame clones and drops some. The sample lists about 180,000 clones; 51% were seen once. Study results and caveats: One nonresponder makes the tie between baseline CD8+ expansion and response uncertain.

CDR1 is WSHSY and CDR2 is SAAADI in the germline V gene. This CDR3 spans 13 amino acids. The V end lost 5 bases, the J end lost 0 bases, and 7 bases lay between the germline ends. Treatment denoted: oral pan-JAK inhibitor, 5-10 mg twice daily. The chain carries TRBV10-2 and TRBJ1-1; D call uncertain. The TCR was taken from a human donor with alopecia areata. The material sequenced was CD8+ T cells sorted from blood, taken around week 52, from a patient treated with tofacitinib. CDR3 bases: TGCGCCAGCAGTAGTCCCTTGAACACTGAAGCTTTCTTT. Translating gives CASSSPLNTEAFF.